Following are 15 T cell receptor beta chains from one sample sequenced in a study of T-cell reconstitution after alpha-beta-depleted transplantation in children. Unique molecular identifiers tagged the TCRbeta library. TCRdb re-derived calls from the PCR reads in MiXCR, one entry per CDR3 protein. The sample comprises approximately 240,000 distinct CDR3 sequences, about a tenth of which are singletons, and about 30% rests with the top ten. Material: PBMCs, obtained before TCRalphabeta/CD19-depleted stem cell transplant. These receptors originate from a child less than two years old with acute myeloid leukemia, due to receive a stem cell transplant.

The chain recombines TRBV5-1 with TRBJ2-3; D not resolved. V gave up 1 base and J gave up 0 bases, with 9 bases separating them. This CDR3 is built from 15 residues. Germline values: CDR1 SGHRS, CDR2 YFSETQ. The CDR3 coding sequence is TGCGCCAGCAGCTTGTCGGACCTTAGCACAGATACGCAGTATTTT. This encodes CASSLSDLSTDTQYF.

This clonotype has only a few counts. The chain employs TRBV4-1 and TRBJ2-7; weak D call: TRBD2 (6 bases). Germline CDR1 MGHRA, CDR2 YSYEKL. The CDR3 length is 16 residues. V shed 2 bases and J shed 3 bases, with 17 bases lying between them. The DNA of the CDR3 is TGCGCCAGCAGCCAACAAAGAAGCGGGCGGGGCTACGAGCAGTACTTC. Its protein product is CASSQQRSGRGYEQYF.

This clonotype was counted ten times or more. The V and J genes are TRBV5-1 and TRBJ1-1; 9 positions match TRBD1. The CDR3 is 15 amino acids. V dropped 4 bases and J dropped 1; count of bases not matched to a gene: 5. CDR1 and CDR2 (germline): SGHRS, YFSETQ. CDR3 amino acids: CASSQRTGANTEAFF. The CDR3, as DNA: TGCGCCAGCAGCCAACGGACAGGGGCGAACACTGAAGCTTTCTTT.

Details on this clonotype: The CDR3 does not close with the conserved phenylalanine or tryptophan, likely indicating a read error. The chain recombines TRBV27 with TRBJ2-1; the D is unclear. This CDR3 spans 15 amino acids. CDR1 is MNHEY and CDR2 is SMNVEV in the germline V gene (reference sequence). CDR3: CAISESGLPYNEQFL. CDR3 DNA: TGTGCCATCAGTGAATCCGGCCTCCCCTACAATGAGCAGTTCTTG.

About this clonotype: This may come from a read error, since a much larger clone is one base off. This chain joins TRBV11-3 and TRBJ2-2; possibly TRBD1 for D (6 bases). Germline assignment: CDR1 SGHNT and CDR2 YENEEA. CDR3 length: 15 amino acids. Written as DNA, the CDR3 is TGTGCCAGCACCCTCACAGGGAAGTACACCGGGGAGCTGCTTTTT. Amino acids: CASTLTGKYTGELLF.

This clonotype was picked up many times. The chain's CDR3 is CASSQPFGQGRYEQYF. The CDR3 nucleotides are TGTGCCAGCAGCCAACCATTCGGACAGGGGAGATACGAGCAGTACTTC. This chain joins TRBV3-1 and TRBJ2-7; 9 nucleotides align to TRBD1. V shed 2 bases, J shed 4 bases, and the junction held 9 bases outside the gene matches. Germline CDR1 LGHDT, CDR2 YNNKEL (reference sequence). This CDR3 comprises 16 residues.

This clonotype was observed a handful of times. The chain employs TRBV6-2 or TRBV6-3 and TRBJ2-7; 8 nucleotides line up with TRBD1. Germline values: CDR1 MNHEY, CDR2 SVGEGT. The CDR3 is 16 amino acids. The junction had 10 bases not matched to a gene; V was cut back by 6 bases and J by 0 bases. The CDR3 reads CASRLVAGGGSYEQYF. DNA for the CDR3: TGTGCCAGCAGACTCGTCGCAGGGGGCGGCTCCTACGAGCAGTACTTC.

This clonotype occurred many times. This chain joins TRBV20-1 and TRBJ2-1, with 9 bases identical to TRBD1. This CDR3 comprises 14 residues. Germline V lookup: CDR1 DFQATT, CDR2 SNEGSKA (reference sequence). V dropped 8 bases and J dropped 3; count of bases not matched to a gene: 8. The CDR3 DNA sequence: TGCAGTCTCCCAGGGACAGGGTACTACAATGAGCAGTTCTTC. Translating gives CSLPGTGYYNEQFF.

This clonotype has a count of ten or more. V and J are TRBV3-1 and TRBJ2-3; 8 bases map to TRBD2. The CDR3 spans 16 residues. CDR1 LGHDT and CDR2 YNNKEL come from the germline V gene (reference sequence). Trimming cost V 4 bases and J 4 bases; bases outside gene matches: 10. The CDR3: CASSPLSGLGPDTQYF. DNA for the CDR3: TGTGCCAGCAGCCCCCTTTCGGGACTAGGACCAGATACGCAGTATTTT.

This clonotype appeared many times. This chain joins TRBV5-1 and TRBJ2-5, with D unresolved. The CDR3 is 15 residues long. V shed 4 bases and J shed 3 bases, with 16 bases lying between them. CDR1 and CDR2 from the germline V gene are SGHRS and YFSETQ. The CDR3: CASSPGLHGKETQYF. The CDR3 DNA is TGCGCCAGCAGCCCGGGCTTGCATGGGAAAGAGACCCAGTACTTC.

This clonotype showed up many times. The genes are TRBV29-1 and TRBJ1-1; D remains unclear. Germline V gene sequence: CDR1 SQVTM, CDR2 ANQGSEA. This CDR3 comprises 12 residues. Deletions cut 6 bases from V and 6 bases from J, with 14 bases between. The CDR3 here is CSVAHARAEAFF. The CDR3 DNA reads TGCAGCGTCGCCCATGCGAGGGCTGAAGCTTTCTTT.

This clonotype has ten or more counts. This chain links TRBV7-2 with TRBJ2-1; D is possibly TRBD1 (5 bases). Germline loops: CDR1 SGHTA, CDR2 FQGNSA. V dropped 5 bases and J dropped 4 bases, with 15 bases sitting between them. The CDR3 totals 15 residues. DNA of the CDR3: TGTGCCAGCAGCCGACAGCCCACAGGATACAATGAGCAGTTCTTC. Amino acids: CASSRQPTGYNEQFF.

This clonotype was seen repeatedly, ten times or more. The V call is TRBV24-1, the J call TRBJ2-2, with D unresolved. V was pared by 9 bases and J by 6 bases, with 7 bases between. CDR1 and CDR2 (germline): KGHDR, SFDVKD. CDR3 length equals 11 residues. The DNA for the CDR3 is TGTGCCACCGAGGTTGCCGGGGAGCTGTTTTTT. Its protein product is CATEVAGELFF.

This clonotype was counted between two and nine times. The rearrangement uses TRBV20-1 and TRBJ2-7; 8 nucleotides line up with TRBD2. This CDR3 comprises 13 residues. V lost 7 bases, J lost 3 bases, and 8 bases stayed unmatched. Germline CDR1 is DFQATT and CDR2 is SNEGSKA (reference sequence). CDR3 DNA: TGCAGTGTCCTGGCGGGAGGTGTCTACGAGCAGTACTTC. Its protein is CSVLAGGVYEQYF.

This clonotype was detected many times. This sequence joins TRBV7-2 and TRBJ2-7; D is ambiguous. The V gene lost 0 bases and the J gene lost 0 bases, with 6 bases spanning the gap. From germline, CDR1 is SGHTA and CDR2 FQGNSA. This CDR3 region has 14 residues. CDR3 sequence: CASSLAANSYEQYF. CDR3 DNA: TGTGCCAGCAGCTTAGCAGCCAACTCCTACGAGCAGTACTTC.